A single sample gave rise to the 5 T cell receptor beta chains below, sequenced in a study of blood T cell repertoires in COVID-19. The repertoire was sequenced with immunoSEQ multiplex PCR; TCRdb's copy has only in-frame clones and lacks some. This table holds under 300,000 clones, approximately 88% found once. Input material: peripheral blood. The receptors originated from a man aged 50-59 years with acute or convalescent COVID-19.

CDR3 in amino acids: CASSRGGTLNEQFF. The CDR3 DNA is TGTGCCAGCAGCCGGGGGGGTACATTGAATGAGCAGTTCTTC. The gene calls are TRBV14 and TRBJ2-1; 7 bases map to TRBD2. The CDR3 loop spans 14 amino acids. Germline CDR1 reads SGHDN; CDR2 reads FVKESK. V shed 4 bases, J shed 7 bases, and the junction held 7 bases outside the gene matches.

V gene TRBV4-2 combines with J gene TRBJ2-2, with D possibly TRBD1 on 6 matching bases. Trimming stripped 0 bases from V and 4 bases from J, with 18 bases between. CDR3 size: 18 residues. CDR1 is LGHNA, CDR2 YNFKEQ, per germline. The CDR3 spells CASSQDDRSYNPTGELFF. The CDR3 nucleotides are TGTGCCAGCAGCCAAGACGACAGGTCCTATAATCCCACCGGGGAGCTGTTTTTT.

This sequence joins TRBV11-2 and TRBJ1-2, with D maybe TRBD1 (5 bases). Deletions cut 5 bases from V and 4 bases from J, with 20 bases between. CDR1 and CDR2 (germline): SGHAT, FQNNGV. There are 16 residues in the CDR3. CDR3 sequence (DNA): TGTGCCAGCAGCCCTCTTATAGGGGCCAAGGGCTATGGCTACACCTTC. Translated, it gives CASSPLIGAKGYGYTF.

The J gene is TRBJ1-4, the V gene TRBV30, with 7 positions matching TRBD1. J lost 0 bases, V lost 4 bases, and 5 bases had no gene match. Germline loops: CDR1 GTSNPN, CDR2 SVGIG (reference sequence). CDR3 length: 15 residues. DNA of the CDR3: TGTGCCTGGACCTCTCAGGGGGCAACTAATGAAAAACTGTTTTTT. It yields the protein CAWTSQGATNEKLFF.

V and J are TRBV25-1 and TRBJ1-4, with a possible D match to TRBD1 (6 bases). V lost 6 bases, J lost 1 base, and 12 bases lay in between. The length of the CDR3 is 15 residues. Germline V lookup: CDR1 MGHDK, CDR2 SYGVNS. The DNA for the CDR3 is TGTGCCAGCAGCCCGGTAGGGGGAACTAATGAAAAACTGTTTTTT. Protein product: CASSPVGGTNEKLFF.